Below, 9 T cell receptor beta chains from the same sample are listed, as sequenced in a study of T-cell reconstitution after alpha-beta-depleted transplantation in children. Unique molecular identifiers were incorporated into the prepared TCRbeta library. In TCRdb, the PCR reads were re-called with MiXCR into one record per CDR3 protein. Among 400,000 to 500,000 distinct CDR3 sequences listed, roughly a tenth were seen once. The input for sequencing was PBMCs from the stem cell graft donor, taken from the stem cell graft. The origin of the receptors is a human donor who donated a stem cell graft to a child with acute myeloid leukemia.

This clonotype was observed a handful of times. The chain employs TRBV30 and TRBJ1-1; no clear D gene. Trimming took off 2 bases at V and 1 base at J, with 11 bases between the two ends. Germline CDR1 and CDR2: GTSNPN and SVGIG (reference sequence). The CDR3 runs 14 residues. This CDR3 is CAWSLRNRNTEAFF. The CDR3 DNA follows: TGTGCCTGGAGTCTGCGGAATCGGAACACTGAAGCTTTCTTT.

This chain joins TRBV20-1 and TRBJ1-6; D is ambiguous. V was cut by 0 bases and J by 4 bases, with 13 bases left in between. Looked up from germline, CDR1 is DFQATT and CDR2 is SNEGSKA (reference sequence). The CDR3 runs 16 residues. CDR3: CSARDQRENYNSPLHF. As DNA, the CDR3 is TGCAGTGCTAGAGATCAGCGGGAGAATTATAATTCACCCCTCCACTTT.

The J gene is TRBJ2-1, the V gene TRBV9; no clear D gene. This CDR3 is built from 13 residues. The germline V gene has CDR1 SGDLS and CDR2 YYNGEE. The germline V and J ends were trimmed by 1 base and 6 bases, with 8 bases remaining between them. CDR3 loop: CASSVSLGNEQFF. The DNA of the CDR3 is TGTGCCAGCAGCGTAAGTTTGGGCAATGAGCAGTTCTTC.

The rearrangement joins TRBV5-1 to TRBJ1-1; D remains unclear. Germline V gives CDR1 SGHRS, CDR2 YFSETQ. Trimming removed 4 bases from V and 0 bases from J, with 10 bases in between. This CDR3 has 14 amino acids. DNA of the CDR3: TGCGCCAGCAGCATATACGGGTTGAACACTGAAGCTTTCTTT. Its translation: CASSIYGLNTEAFF. Supplemented by reference TRBV5-1 and TRBJ1-1, the full variable domain reads KAGVTQTPRYLIKTRGQQVTLSCSPISGHRSVSWYQQTPGQGLQFLFEYFSETQRNKGNFPGRFSGRQFSNSRSEMNVSTLELGDSALYLCASSIYGLNTEAFFGQGTRLTVV.

This clonotype came up a few times. The genes are TRBV15 and TRBJ2-2; 8 nucleotides line up with TRBD1. Germline CDR1 LNHNV, CDR2 YYDKDF (reference sequence). With V trimmed by 3 bases and J by 1 base, 1 base remained unmatched. The CDR3 runs 15 residues. The DNA of the CDR3 is TGTGCCACCAGCAGCGACAGGGGGAACACCGGGGAGCTGTTTTTT. Amino acids: CATSSDRGNTGELFF.

This chain uses TRBV7-2 with TRBJ2-7, with D possibly matching TRBD1 (6 bases). The CDR3 length is 14 residues. In germline, CDR1 is SGHTA, CDR2 FQGNSA. The germline V and J ends were trimmed by 4 bases and 0 bases, with 10 bases remaining between them. CDR3 coding DNA: TGTGCCAGCAGCTATTCGACAGGCTCCTACGAGCAGTACTTC. Amino acids: CASSYSTGSYEQYF.

The chain is built from TRBV20-1 and TRBJ2-7; the match to TRBD2 covers 11 bases. The CDR3 loop spans 14 amino acids. J was trimmed by 3 bases and V by 6 bases; bases with no gene match: 7. Per the germline V gene, CDR1 is DFQATT and CDR2 is SNEGSKA (reference sequence). The chain's CDR3 is CSAARLAGNYEQYF. The CDR3 DNA reads as TGCAGTGCGGCCAGACTAGCGGGAAACTACGAGCAGTACTTC.

V is TRBV10-3 and J is TRBJ1-6, with 9 bases that match TRBD1. The length of the CDR3 is 18 residues. The J segment lost 5 bases and the V segment lost 2 bases, leaving 10 bases of the junction unmatched. Germline values: CDR1 ENHRY, CDR2 SYGVKD. This CDR3 is CAISESKDRGANNSPLHF. The CDR3 DNA reads TGTGCCATCAGTGAGAGCAAGGACAGGGGCGCTAATAATTCACCCCTCCACTTT.

The chain links TRBV6-4 to TRBJ2-1; 8 bases align to TRBD1. Germline lookup yields CDR1 MRHNA and CDR2 SNTAGT. V was clipped by 5 bases and J by 3 bases; unmatched bases: 6. The length of the CDR3 is 15 residues. The CDR3: CASSLSQGDYNEQFF. The CDR3 nucleotides are TGTGCCAGCAGTCTTTCACAGGGGGACTACAATGAGCAGTTCTTC.